This is a list of T cell receptor beta chains from one sample in a study of blood T cell repertoires in COVID-19. Some clones are missing from TCRdb's copy, which holds only in-frame ones; the method was immunoSEQ multiplex PCR. This sample carries about 260,000 clones, approximately 91% of them seen once, and the ten largest clones take about 0.7%. Sequences were obtained from peripheral blood. Source of these receptors: a human donor in a cohort sampled during active COVID-19. The CDR3 runs from the conserved cysteine through the conserved F or W. Each record gives: V gene, J gene, CDR3 protein.

V gene: TRBV6-2/TRBV6-3
J gene: TRBJ1-5
CDR3 protein: CASSYSRTGGINQPQHF

V gene: TRBV5-1
J gene: TRBJ2-7
CDR3 protein: CASSLEGVYEQYF

V gene: TRBV7-9
J gene: TRBJ1-5
CDR3 protein: CASSRTGVNQPQHF

V gene: TRBV28
J gene: TRBJ2-1
CDR3 protein: CASRGISGRSYEQFF

V gene: TRBV6-5
J gene: TRBJ1-1
CDR3 protein: CASSSVPGQAEAFF

V gene: TRBV11-2
J gene: TRBJ1-1
CDR3 protein: CASSPEGVSTEAFF

V gene: TRBV19
J gene: TRBJ2-7
CDR3 protein: CASRPGTGNEQYF

V gene: TRBV7-9
J gene: TRBJ1-2
CDR3 protein: CASSSQSGGSYGYTF

V gene: TRBV27
J gene: TRBJ2-1
CDR3 protein: CASSQWITGGGEQFF

V gene: TRBV6-2/TRBV6-3
J gene: TRBJ2-3
CDR3 protein: CASTPPGADTQYF

V gene: TRBV6-5
J gene: TRBJ1-1
CDR3 protein: CASSLAGVSTEAFF

V gene: TRBV11-3
J gene: TRBJ2-7
CDR3 protein: CASSLKSWRGGPHEQYF

V gene: TRBV27
J gene: TRBJ1-2
CDR3 protein: CASSLSSPGGYYGYTF

V gene: TRBV30
J gene: TRBJ1-3
CDR3 protein: CAWGLESSGNTIYF

V gene: TRBV6-5
J gene: TRBJ1-2
CDR3 protein: CASTLLEGAGYTF

V gene: TRBV19
J gene: TRBJ1-1
CDR3 protein: CASSIVGGADLNTEAFF

V gene: TRBV11-2
J gene: TRBJ1-1
CDR3 protein: CASRSRQGENTEAFF

V gene: TRBV9
J gene: TRBJ2-7
CDR3 protein: CASSVGQGRYEQYF

V gene: TRBV5-1
J gene: TRBJ1-3
CDR3 protein: CASSLAGLSSGNTIYF

V gene: TRBV5-4
J gene: TRBJ2-7
CDR3 protein: CASSLDSGRDEQYF

V gene: TRBV19
J gene: TRBJ1-5
CDR3 protein: CASKRTGGNQPNQPQHF

V gene: TRBV6-2/TRBV6-3
J gene: TRBJ2-5
CDR3 protein: CASSYWAETQYF

V gene: TRBV5-1
J gene: TRBJ2-7
CDR3 protein: CASSLTGELYEQYF

V gene: TRBV7-2
J gene: TRBJ1-6
CDR3 protein: CASTRGGSNGSPLHF

V gene: TRBV5-1
J gene: TRBJ2-7
CDR3 protein: CASRRDVAYEQYF

V gene: TRBV5-1
J gene: TRBJ1-1
CDR3 protein: CASSPLTDRGSLSEAFF

V gene: TRBV7-2
J gene: TRBJ2-7
CDR3 protein: CASSLGLASSYEQYF

V gene: TRBV19
J gene: TRBJ2-7
CDR3 protein: CASSFGSSYEQYF

V gene: TRBV2
J gene: TRBJ2-3
CDR3 protein: CASSTLAGEPTSTDTQYF

V gene: TRBV29-1
J gene: TRBJ2-1
CDR3 protein: CSVASDGQPYNEQFF

V gene: TRBV25-1
J gene: TRBJ1-1
CDR3 protein: CASSELDRADTEAFF

V gene: TRBV18
J gene: TRBJ1-2
CDR3 protein: CASSDRAELNYGYTF

V gene: TRBV12-3/TRBV12-4
J gene: TRBJ1-5
CDR3 protein: CASSTMEQSPQHF

V gene: TRBV13
J gene: TRBJ2-7
CDR3 protein: CASSLPGTGVYEQYF

V gene: TRBV4-1
J gene: TRBJ2-7
CDR3 protein: CASSQVRLSLNEQYF

V gene: TRBV12-3/TRBV12-4
J gene: TRBJ1-4
CDR3 protein: CASSLKNPVQLFF

V gene: TRBV5-6
J gene: TRBJ1-2
CDR3 protein: CASSFDRVVNYGYTF

V gene: TRBV25-1
J gene: TRBJ1-3
CDR3 protein: CASSEKGLGNTIYF

V gene: TRBV29-1
J gene: TRBJ1-1
CDR3 protein: CSVTEPATEAFF

V gene: TRBV19
J gene: TRBJ2-1
CDR3 protein: CASSIQIYNEQFF

V gene: TRBV2
J gene: TRBJ1-1
CDR3 protein: CASRGQPRAFF

V gene: TRBV10-3
J gene: TRBJ1-2
CDR3 protein: CAIRQGQAASGYTF

V gene: TRBV30
J gene: TRBJ1-5
CDR3 protein: CAWSVLLSNQPQHF

V gene: TRBV6-2/TRBV6-3
J gene: TRBJ2-7
CDR3 protein: CASSYSTSGRAWAYEQYF

V gene: TRBV30
J gene: TRBJ2-7
CDR3 protein: CAWTPKRFSEQYF

V gene: TRBV6-5
J gene: TRBJ1-2
CDR3 protein: CASRLDRPTYGYTF

V gene: TRBV5-1
J gene: TRBJ2-7
CDR3 protein: CASSFTGTGSYEQYF

V gene: TRBV15
J gene: TRBJ1-6
CDR3 protein: CATSRDARSSYNSPLHF

V gene: TRBV5-1
J gene: TRBJ2-7
CDR3 protein: CASSPGTRGREQYF

V gene: TRBV11-2
J gene: TRBJ2-7
CDR3 protein: CASSTGGTNYEQYF

V gene: TRBV14
J gene: TRBJ2-1
CDR3 protein: CASTGVAGGPSEQFF

V gene: TRBV6-6
J gene: TRBJ1-1
CDR3 protein: CASSYPQGEGNTEAFF

V gene: TRBV5-1
J gene: TRBJ2-7
CDR3 protein: CASTFTGSDEQYF

V gene: TRBV7-9
J gene: TRBJ2-7
CDR3 protein: CASSFQDREHEQYF

V gene: TRBV19
J gene: TRBJ1-6
CDR3 protein: CASSPERQVPNSPLHF

V gene: TRBV11-2
J gene: TRBJ1-1
CDR3 protein: CASSLDRGRGAFF

V gene: TRBV4-3
J gene: TRBJ1-2
CDR3 protein: CASSQGTGEGNYGYTF

V gene: TRBV28
J gene: TRBJ2-1
CDR3 protein: CASSLITGTYNEQFF

V gene: TRBV19
J gene: TRBJ1-2
CDR3 protein: CASSRDSQGYGYTF